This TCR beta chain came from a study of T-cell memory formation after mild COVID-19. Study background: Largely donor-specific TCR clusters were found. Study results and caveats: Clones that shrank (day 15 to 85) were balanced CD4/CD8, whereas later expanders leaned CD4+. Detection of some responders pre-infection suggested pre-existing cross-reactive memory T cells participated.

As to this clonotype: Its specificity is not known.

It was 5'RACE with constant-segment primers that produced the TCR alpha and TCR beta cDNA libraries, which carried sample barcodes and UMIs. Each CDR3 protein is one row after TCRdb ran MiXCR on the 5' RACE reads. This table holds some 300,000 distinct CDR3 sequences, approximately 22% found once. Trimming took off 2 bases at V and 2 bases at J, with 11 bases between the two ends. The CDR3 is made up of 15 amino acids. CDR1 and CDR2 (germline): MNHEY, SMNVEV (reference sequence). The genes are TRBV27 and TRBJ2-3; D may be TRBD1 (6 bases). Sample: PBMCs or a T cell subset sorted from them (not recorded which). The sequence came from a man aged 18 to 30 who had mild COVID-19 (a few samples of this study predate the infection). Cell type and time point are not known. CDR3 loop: CASSLGDKYTDTQYF. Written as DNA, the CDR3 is TGTGCCAGCAGTTTAGGGGACAAGTACACAGATACGCAGTATTTT.